A selection of T cell receptor beta chains follows, all from one sample in a study of T cells in Graves' hyperthyroidism and ophthalmopathy. TCRdb fed the multiplex PCR reads into MiXCR, producing one record per CDR3 protein. The sample has approximately 380,000 distinct CDR3 sequences, more than 12% seen once; the top ten hold over 25%. The sequenced sample was blood. These receptors were collected from a man aged 45-60 years with Graves' ophthalmopathy. CDR3s include the opening cysteine and the closing phenylalanine or tryptophan. The D gene is left open where the match is weak. Rows may omit the clone size; those that give it use once, few, many or a size class.

v_gene,d_gene,j_gene,abundance,CDR3aa,CDR3nt
TRBV2,-,TRBJ2-2,-,CASRAGTSTGELFF,TGTGCCAGCAGGGCGGGCACCTCCACCGGGGAGCTGTTTTTT
TRBV12-3/TRBV12-4,TRBD1,TRBJ1-6,-,CASSKPTGTDNSPLHF,TGTGCCAGCAGTAAGCCTACCGGGACAGATAATTCACCCCTCCACTTT
TRBV28,-,TRBJ2-2,once,CASLESTGELFF,TGTGCCAGCTTGGAGAGCACCGGGGAGCTGTTTTTT
TRBV7-9,TRBD1,TRBJ2-5,-,CASSLAAGGSQETQYF,TGTGCCAGCAGCTTAGCGGCAGGGGGTAGTCAAGAGACCCAGTACTTC
TRBV28,-,TRBJ2-7,many,CASSLVVRGSEQYF,TGTGCCAGCAGTTTAGTGGTTCGGGGTTCCGAGCAGTACTTC
TRBV9,-,TRBJ2-2,many,CASSVGDPGELFF,TGTGCCAGCAGCGTTGGCGATCCCGGGGAGCTGTTTTTT
TRBV15,-,TRBJ2-7,few,CATSRDSGYEQYF,TGTGCCACCAGCAGAGATTCGGGTTACGAGCAGTACTTC
TRBV18,TRBD1,TRBJ2-7,few,CASSLRTGGYYEQYF,TGTGCCAGCTCACTGAGGACAGGGGGTTACTACGAGCAGTACTTC
TRBV5-8,-,TRBJ2-5,many,CASSLDPPGGIRETQYF,TGTGCCAGCAGCTTGGATCCCCCGGGCGGGATACGAGAGACCCAGTACTTC
TRBV29-1,-,TRBJ2-7,few,CSMRSVDYEQYF,TGCAGCATGCGGAGCGTCGACTACGAGCAGTACTTC
TRBV20-1,-,TRBJ1-6,many,CSATRGPYLHF,TGCAGTGCTACTCGGGGACCATACCTCCACTTT
TRBV2,TRBD1,TRBJ2-5,-,CASSEVGGIETQYF,TGTGCCAGCAGTGAAGTAGGGGGCATAGAGACCCAGTACTTC
TRBV24-1,-,TRBJ1-2,-,CATNDAGSGYTF,TGTGCCACGAACGATGCGGGATCTGGCTACACCTTC
TRBV29-1,-,TRBJ2-7,many,CSVEGDFRHEQYF,TGCAGCGTTGAGGGGGACTTCCGGCACGAGCAGTACTTC
TRBV7-9,-,TRBJ1-3,few,CASSVLSAGGSSGNTIYF,TGTGCCAGCAGCGTCCTCAGCGCGGGGGGGAGCTCTGGAAACACCATATATTTT
TRBV12-3/TRBV12-4,-,TRBJ1-5,many,CASNGDNQPQHF,TGTGCCAGCAATGGTGACAATCAGCCCCAGCATTTT